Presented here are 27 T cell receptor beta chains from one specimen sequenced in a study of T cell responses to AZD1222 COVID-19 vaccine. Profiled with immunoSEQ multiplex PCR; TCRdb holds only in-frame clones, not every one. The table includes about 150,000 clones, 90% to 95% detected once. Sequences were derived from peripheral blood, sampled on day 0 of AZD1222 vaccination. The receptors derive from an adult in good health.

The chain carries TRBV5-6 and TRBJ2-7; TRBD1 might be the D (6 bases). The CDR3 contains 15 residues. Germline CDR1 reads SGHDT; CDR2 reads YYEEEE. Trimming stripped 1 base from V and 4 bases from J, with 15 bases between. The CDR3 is CASSLFSGAGYEQYF. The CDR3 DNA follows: TGTGCCAGCAGCTTGTTTTCAGGGGCAGGGTACGAGCAGTACTTC.

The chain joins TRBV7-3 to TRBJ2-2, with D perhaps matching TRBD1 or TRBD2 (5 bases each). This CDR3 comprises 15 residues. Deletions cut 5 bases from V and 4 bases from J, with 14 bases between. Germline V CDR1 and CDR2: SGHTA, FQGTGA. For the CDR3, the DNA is TGTGCCAGCAGCCCTGGGGGTACGGGCACCGGGGAGCTGTTTTTT. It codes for CASSPGGTGTGELFF.

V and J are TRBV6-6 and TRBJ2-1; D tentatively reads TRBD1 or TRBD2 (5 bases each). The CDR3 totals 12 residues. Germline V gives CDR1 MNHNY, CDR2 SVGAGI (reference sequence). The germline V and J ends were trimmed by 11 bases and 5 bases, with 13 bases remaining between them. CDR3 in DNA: TGTGCCTTGGGACCTTACAACAATGAGCAGTTCTTC. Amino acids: CALGPYNNEQFF.

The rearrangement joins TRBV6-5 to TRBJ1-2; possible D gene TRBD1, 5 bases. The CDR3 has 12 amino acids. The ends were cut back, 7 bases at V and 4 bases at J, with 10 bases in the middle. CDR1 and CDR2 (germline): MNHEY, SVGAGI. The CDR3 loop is CASKTRGYGYTF. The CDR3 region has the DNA TGTGCCAGCAAAACGAGGGGCTATGGCTACACCTTC.

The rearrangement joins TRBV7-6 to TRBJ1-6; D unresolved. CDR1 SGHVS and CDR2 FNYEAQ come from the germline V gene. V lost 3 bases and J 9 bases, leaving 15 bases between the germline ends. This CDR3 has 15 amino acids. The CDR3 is CASSLVPGGGSPLHF. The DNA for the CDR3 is TGTGCCAGCAGCTTGGTTCCCGGCGGAGGTTCACCCCTCCACTTT.

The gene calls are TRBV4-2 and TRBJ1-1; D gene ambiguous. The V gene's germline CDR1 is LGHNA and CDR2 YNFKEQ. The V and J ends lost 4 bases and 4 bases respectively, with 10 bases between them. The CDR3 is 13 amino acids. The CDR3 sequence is CASSPPGSTEAFF. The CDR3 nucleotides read TGTGCCAGCAGCCCCCCGGGATCCACTGAAGCTTTCTTT.

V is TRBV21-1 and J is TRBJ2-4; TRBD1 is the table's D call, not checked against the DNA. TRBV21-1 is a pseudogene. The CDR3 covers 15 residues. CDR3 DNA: TGTGCCAGCAGCAAAGGGCCCCCAGCCAAAAACATTCAGTACTTC. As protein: CASSKGPPAKNIQYF.

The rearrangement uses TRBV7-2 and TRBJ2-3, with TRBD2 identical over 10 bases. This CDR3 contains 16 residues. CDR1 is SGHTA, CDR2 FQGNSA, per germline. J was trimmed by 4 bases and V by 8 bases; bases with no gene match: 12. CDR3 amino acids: CASRRVVAGGPDTQYF. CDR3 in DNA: TGTGCCAGCCGGAGGGTGGTAGCGGGAGGTCCAGATACGCAGTATTTT.

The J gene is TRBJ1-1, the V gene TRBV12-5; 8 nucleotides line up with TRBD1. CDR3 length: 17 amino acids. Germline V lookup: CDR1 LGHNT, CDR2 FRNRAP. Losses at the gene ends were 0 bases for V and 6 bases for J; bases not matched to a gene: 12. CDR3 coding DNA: TGTGCTAGTGGTTTGGTCCCAGGGGGCGTATTCGGTCCTGAAGCTTTCTTT. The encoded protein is CASGLVPGGVFGPEAFF.

The CDR3 sequence is CASSLGGAKDEQYF. As DNA, the CDR3 is TGTGCCAGCAGCTTAGGGGGGGCCAAAGACGAGCAGTACTTC. The rearrangement links TRBV11-2 to TRBJ2-7; D tentatively reads TRBD1 or TRBD2 (6 bases each). The CDR3 is 14 residues long. V was trimmed by 1 base and J by 5 bases, leaving 12 bases between them. In germline, CDR1 is SGHAT, CDR2 FQNNGV.

The CDR3 sequence: CASSLTGREETQYF. DNA for the CDR3: TGTGCCAGCAGCCTGACAGGGAGGGAAGAGACCCAGTACTTC. The rearrangement joins TRBV5-4 to TRBJ2-5; tentatively, D is TRBD1 or TRBD2 (7 bases each). Germline CDR1 is SGHNT and CDR2 is YYREEE (reference sequence). V was clipped by 4 bases and J by 3 bases, with 13 bases between them. The CDR3 length is 14 residues. Full variable domain (remainder filled in from reference TRBV5-4 and TRBJ2-5): ETGVTQSPTHLIKTRGQQVTLRCSSQSGHNTVSWYQQALGQGPQFIFQYYREEENGRGNFPPRFSGLQFPNYSSELNVNALELDDSALYLCASSLTGREETQYFGPGTRLLVL.

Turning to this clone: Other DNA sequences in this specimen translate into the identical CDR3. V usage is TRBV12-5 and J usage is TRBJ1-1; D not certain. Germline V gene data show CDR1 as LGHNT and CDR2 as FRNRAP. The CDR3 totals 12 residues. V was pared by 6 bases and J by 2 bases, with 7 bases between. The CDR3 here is CASGLGNTEAFF. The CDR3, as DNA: TGTGCTAGTGGCCTAGGTAACACTGAAGCTTTCTTT.

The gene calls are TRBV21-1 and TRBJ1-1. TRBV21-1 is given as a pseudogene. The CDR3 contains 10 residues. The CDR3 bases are TGTGCCAGCAGCAAACTTAGCACTTTCTTT. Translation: CASSKLSTFF.

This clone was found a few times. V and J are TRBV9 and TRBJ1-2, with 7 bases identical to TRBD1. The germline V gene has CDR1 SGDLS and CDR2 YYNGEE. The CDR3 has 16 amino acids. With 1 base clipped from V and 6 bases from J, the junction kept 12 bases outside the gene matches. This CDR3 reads CASSVTGVGFLDGYTF. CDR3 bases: TGTGCCAGCAGCGTAACAGGGGTTGGGTTTTTGGATGGCTACACCTTC.

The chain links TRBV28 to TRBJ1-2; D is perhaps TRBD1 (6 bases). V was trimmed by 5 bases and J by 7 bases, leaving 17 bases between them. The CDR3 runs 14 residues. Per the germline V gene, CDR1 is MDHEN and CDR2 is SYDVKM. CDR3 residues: CASSTEQGLAGYTF. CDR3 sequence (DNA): TGTGCCAGCAGTACCGAACAGGGCCTCGCTGGCTACACCTTC.

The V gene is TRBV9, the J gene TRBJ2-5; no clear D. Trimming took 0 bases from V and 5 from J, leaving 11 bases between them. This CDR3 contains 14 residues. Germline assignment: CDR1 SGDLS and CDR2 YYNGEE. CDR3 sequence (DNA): TGTGCCAGCAGCGTAGCGATCGCTGGGGAGACCCAGTACTTC. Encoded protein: CASSVAIAGETQYF.

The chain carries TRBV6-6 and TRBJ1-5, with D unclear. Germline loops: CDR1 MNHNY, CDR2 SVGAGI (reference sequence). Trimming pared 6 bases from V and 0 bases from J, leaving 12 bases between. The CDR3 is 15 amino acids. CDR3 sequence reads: CASSPDGNSNQPQHF. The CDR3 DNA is TGTGCCAGCAGCCCGGACGGTAATAGCAATCAGCCCCAGCATTTT.

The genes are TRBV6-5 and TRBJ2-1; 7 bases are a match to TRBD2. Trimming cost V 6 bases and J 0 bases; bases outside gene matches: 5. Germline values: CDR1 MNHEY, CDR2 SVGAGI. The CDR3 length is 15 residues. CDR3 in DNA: TGTGCCAGCAGGTCCGGGACTAACTCCTACAATGAGCAGTTCTTC. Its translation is CASRSGTNSYNEQFF.

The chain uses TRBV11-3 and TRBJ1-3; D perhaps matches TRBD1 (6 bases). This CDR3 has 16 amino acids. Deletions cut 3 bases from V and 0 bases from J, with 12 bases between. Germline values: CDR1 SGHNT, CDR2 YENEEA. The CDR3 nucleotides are TGTGCCAGCAGCTTGGGGGGCGCCTTCTCTGGAAACACCATATATTTT. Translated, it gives CASSLGGAFSGNTIYF.

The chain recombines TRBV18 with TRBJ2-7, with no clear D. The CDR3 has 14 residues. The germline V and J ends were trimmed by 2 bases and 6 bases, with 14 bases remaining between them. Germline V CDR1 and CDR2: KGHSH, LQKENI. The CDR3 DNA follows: TGTGCCAGCTCACCAGGGCAGGCGGTCGGCGAGCAGTACTTC. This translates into CASSPGQAVGEQYF. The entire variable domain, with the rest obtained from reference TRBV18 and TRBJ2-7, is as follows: NAGVMQNPRHLVRRRGQEARLRCSPMKGHSHVYWYRQLPEEGLKFMVYLQKENIIDESGMPKERFSAEFPKEGPSILRIQQVVRGDSAAYFCASSPGQAVGEQYFGPGTRLTVT.

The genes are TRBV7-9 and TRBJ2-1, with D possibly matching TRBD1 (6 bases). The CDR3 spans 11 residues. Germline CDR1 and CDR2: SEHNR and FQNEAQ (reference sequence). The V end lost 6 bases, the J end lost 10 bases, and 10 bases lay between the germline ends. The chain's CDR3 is CASSAGTEQFF. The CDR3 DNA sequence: TGTGCCAGCAGTGCCGGGACAGAGCAGTTCTTC. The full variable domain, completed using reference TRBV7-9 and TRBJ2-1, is DTGVSQNPRHKITKRGQNVTFRCDPISEHNRLYWYRQTLGQGPEFLTYFQNEAQLEKSRLLSDRFSAERPKGSFSTLEIQRTEQGDSAMYLCASSAGTEQFFGPGTRLTVL.

This CDR3 reads CASSRSPGGTQYF. The CDR3 region has the DNA TGTGCCAGCAGTCGCTCCCCGGGGGGGACGCAGTATTTT. The rearrangement joins TRBV12-3 or TRBV12-4 to TRBJ2-3; the match to TRBD2 covers 8 bases. V lost 5 bases to trimming and J lost 9 bases; unmatched junction nucleotides: 7. The CDR3 covers 13 residues.

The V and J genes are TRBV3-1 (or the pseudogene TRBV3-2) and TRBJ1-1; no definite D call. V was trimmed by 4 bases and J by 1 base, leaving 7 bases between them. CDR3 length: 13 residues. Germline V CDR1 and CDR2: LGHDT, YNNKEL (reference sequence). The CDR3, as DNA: TGTGCCAGCAGCCTCAAACGGAACACTGAAGCTTTCTTT. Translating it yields CASSLKRNTEAFF.

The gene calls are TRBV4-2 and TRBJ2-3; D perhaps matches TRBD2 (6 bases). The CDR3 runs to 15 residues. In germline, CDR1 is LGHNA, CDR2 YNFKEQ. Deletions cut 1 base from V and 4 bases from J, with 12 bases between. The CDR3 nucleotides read TGTGCCAGCAGCCAAGGCGGGGTGGGCGCAGATACGCAGTATTTT. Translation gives CASSQGGVGADTQYF.

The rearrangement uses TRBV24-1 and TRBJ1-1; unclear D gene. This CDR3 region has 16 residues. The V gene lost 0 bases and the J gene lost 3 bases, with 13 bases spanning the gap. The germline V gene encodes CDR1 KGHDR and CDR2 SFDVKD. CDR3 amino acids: CATSDLVMGFHTEAFF. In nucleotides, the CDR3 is TGTGCCACCAGTGATTTGGTTATGGGGTTCCACACTGAAGCTTTCTTT.

CDR3 nucleotides: TGTGCCAGCAGCTTGGATGGACTAGCTCGAGATACGCAGTATTTT. It is translated as CASSLDGLARDTQYF. V is TRBV5-4 and J is TRBJ2-3; the match to TRBD2 covers 8 bases. Germline V lookup: CDR1 SGHNT, CDR2 YYREEE (reference sequence). V gave up 0 bases and J gave up 5 bases; unmatched junction bases: 5. The CDR3 spans 15 residues.

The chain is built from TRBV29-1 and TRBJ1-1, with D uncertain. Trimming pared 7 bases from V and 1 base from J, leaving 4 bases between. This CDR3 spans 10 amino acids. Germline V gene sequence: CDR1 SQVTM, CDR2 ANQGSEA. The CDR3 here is CSGGNTEAFF. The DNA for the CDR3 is TGCAGCGGAGGGAACACTGAAGCTTTCTTT. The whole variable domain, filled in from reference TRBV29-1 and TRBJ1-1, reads SAVISQKPSRDICQRGTSLTIQCQVDSQVTMMFWYRQQPGQSLTLIATANQGSEATYESGFVIDKFPISRPNLTFSTLTVSNMSPEDSSIYLCSGGNTEAFFGQGTRLTVV.